One sample yielded the 21 T cell receptor beta chains listed below, sequenced in a study of cytomegalovirus exposure and HLA in healthy donors. Use of 60 Vbeta and 13 Jbeta primers characterized the PCR. Clones were read by immunoSEQ multiplex PCR, and TCRdb kept only the in-frame ones, dropping some. Of fewer than 100,000 clones listed, around four fifths were seen once; the top ten hold approximately 6.4%. The material sequenced was PBMCs. Receptor source: a middle-aged man in good health and CMV-seropositive.

On this clone itself: Sequence at one end of the junction differs from germline and may be a read error. This chain uses TRBV7-7 with TRBJ2-5; a possible D gene is TRBD2 (5 bases). CDR1 SSHAT and CDR2 FNYEAQ come from the germline V gene (reference sequence). The CDR3 runs to 13 residues. CDR3 nucleotides: TGTGCTAGCAGCTTAGGACTTCAAGAGACCCAGTACTTC. Encoded protein: CASSLGLQETQYF. Complete variable domain (other parts from reference TRBV7-7 and TRBJ2-5): GAGVSQSPRYKVTKRGQDVTLRCDPISSHATLYWYQQALGQGPEFLTYFNYEAQPDKSGLPSDRFSAERPEGSISTLTIQRTEQRDSAMYRCASSLGLQETQYFGPGTRLLVL.

Ten or more counts support this clone. This chain joins TRBV25-1 and TRBJ1-1; D unresolved. Trimming shortened V by 0 bases and J by 4 bases, and 9 bases separated the two germline ends. The germline gives CDR1 MGHDK, CDR2 SYGVNS. The CDR3 spans 14 residues. Here the CDR3 DNA reads TGTGCCAGCAGTGAATATCAGGAAGGCACTGAAGCTTTCTTT. This gives the protein CASSEYQEGTEAFF. Complete variable domain (other parts from reference TRBV25-1 and TRBJ1-1): EADIYQTPRYLVIGTGKKITLECSQTMGHDKMYWYQQDPGMELHLIHYSYGVNSTEKGDLSSESTVSRIRTEHFPLTLESARPSHTSQYLCASSEYQEGTEAFFGQGTRLTVV.

The genes are TRBV18 and TRBJ2-2, with 9 bases that match TRBD2. The length of the CDR3 is 17 residues. Germline loops: CDR1 KGHSH, CDR2 LQKENI. V was clipped by 3 bases and J by 4 bases; unmatched bases: 9. CDR3 in DNA: TGTGCCAGCTCACCGATCGGAAGCGGGGGGTCCACCGGGGAGCTGTTTTTT. This gives the protein CASSPIGSGGSTGELFF.

The CDR3 DNA reads as TGCGCCAGCAAAGAGGGGGCAGTTAACTATGGCTACACCTTC. As protein: CASKEGAVNYGYTF. The chain has TRBV10-2 and TRBJ1-2, with 7 bases aligning to TRBD1. This CDR3 has 14 residues. The V segment lost 7 bases and the J segment 1 base; nucleotides outside the gene matches: 6. Per the germline V gene, CDR1 is WSHSY and CDR2 is SAAADI.

The genes are TRBV14 and TRBJ2-2; possible D gene TRBD2, 5 bases. The CDR3 runs to 15 residues. Trimming took off 4 bases at V and 1 base at J, with 10 bases between the two ends. Germline V gene data show CDR1 as SGHDN and CDR2 as FVKESK. Here the CDR3 reads CASSPRAMNTGELFF. CDR3 sequence (DNA): TGTGCCAGCAGCCCGAGGGCGATGAACACCGGGGAGCTGTTTTTT. Full variable domain (rest looked up from reference TRBV14 and TRBJ2-2): EAGVTQFPSHSVIEKGQTVTLRCDPISGHDNLYWYRRVMGKEIKFLLHFVKESKQDESGMPNNRFLAERTGGTYSTLKVQPAELEDSGVYFCASSPRAMNTGELFFGEGSRLTVL.

A word on this clone: Mismatch with germline at one junction end may stem from a read error. The CDR3 DNA sequence: TGTGCCAGCAGCCAAGAACAGGGCTCCCACAATGAGCAGTTCTTC. Its protein is CASSQEQGSHNEQFF. The chain recombines TRBV4-2 with TRBJ2-1; possibly TRBD1 for D (6 bases). The CDR3 is made up of 15 amino acids. Germline CDR1 and CDR2: LGHNA and YNFKEQ.

This clone showed up just a few times. The rearrangement uses TRBV2 and TRBJ1-1; D not certain. The CDR3 has 15 amino acids. Trimming shortened V by 7 bases and J by 0 bases, and 15 bases separated the two germline ends. Germline CDR1 SNHLY, CDR2 FYNNEI. CDR3 sequence: CASIRDRLMNTEAFF. In DNA form, the CDR3 reads TGTGCCAGCATCCGAGACCGACTCATGAACACTGAAGCTTTCTTT.

Notes on this clone: The sample holds other DNA sequences that translate to the same CDR3. The CDR3, as DNA: TGTGCCAGCAGTTCCCCCCAGGGAGCGGGAGTATCCTACGAGCAGTACTTC. It is translated as CASSSPQGAGVSYEQYF. The V call is TRBV28, the J call TRBJ2-7, with 8 bases fitting TRBD2. Germline V lookup: CDR1 MDHEN, CDR2 SYDVKM. The CDR3 extends over 17 amino acids. V lost 4 bases and J lost 1; bases outside the gene matches: 12.

The sample holds a few counts of this clone. The chain has TRBV29-1 and TRBJ2-7; possible D gene TRBD2, 6 bases. This CDR3 region has 14 residues. Germline values: CDR1 SQVTM, CDR2 ANQGSEA. The V and J ends lost 0 bases and 6 bases respectively, with 15 bases between them. CDR3 amino acids: CSVEDQSSGREQYF. As DNA, the CDR3 is TGCAGCGTTGAAGATCAGAGTAGCGGCCGCGAGCAGTACTTC.

The genes are TRBV11-2 and TRBJ1-3; D may be TRBD1 (5 bases). Germline CDR1 and CDR2: SGHAT and FQNNGV. The germline V and J ends were trimmed by 1 base and 0 bases, with 7 bases remaining between them. The CDR3 contains 15 residues. For the CDR3, the DNA is TGTGCCAGCAGCTTAGGGGGCAACTCTGGAAACACCATATATTTT. This codes for CASSLGGNSGNTIYF.

This chain uses TRBV6-5 with TRBJ2-5, with 7 bases that match TRBD2. The V gene end was trimmed by 3 bases and the J gene end by 8 bases; junction bases not matched to a gene: 3. CDR1 is MNHEY and CDR2 is SVGAGI in the germline V gene. This CDR3 has 12 residues. Here the CDR3 reads CASSYGGVTQYF. CDR3 in DNA: TGTGCCAGCAGTTATGGGGGGGTAACCCAGTACTTC.

V usage is TRBV11-3 and J usage is TRBJ2-7; 11 bases match TRBD1. The CDR3 extends over 18 amino acids. Germline values: CDR1 SGHNT, CDR2 YENEEA. J was trimmed by 1 base and V by 3 bases; bases with no gene match: 11. The CDR3 reads CASSFGQGAFAVSYEQYF. DNA of the CDR3: TGTGCCAGCAGCTTCGGACAGGGGGCTTTTGCGGTATCCTACGAGCAGTACTTC.

V gene TRBV9 combines with J gene TRBJ1-1; D unresolved. The germline V gene has CDR1 SGDLS and CDR2 YYNGEE. This CDR3 is built from 13 residues. Trimming took 2 bases from V and 1 from J, leaving 6 bases between them. The CDR3 bases are TGTGCCAGCAGCGTGGAGGGGAACACTGAAGCTTTCTTT. The encoded protein is CASSVEGNTEAFF. The full variable domain, in which reference TRBV9 and TRBJ1-1 provide the parts outside the CDR3, is DSGVTQTPKHLITATGQRVTLRCSPRSGDLSVYWYQQSLDQGLQFLIQYYNGEERAKGNILERFSAQQFPDLHSELNLSSLELGDSALYFCASSVEGNTEAFFGQGTRLTVV.

This clone came up a few times. The CDR3 loop reads CASSGSYEQYF. The CDR3 DNA reads as TGCGCCAGCAGCGGGAGCTACGAGCAGTACTTC. This sequence joins TRBV5-1 and TRBJ2-7; D possibly corresponds to TRBD2 (5 bases). Trimming stripped 4 bases from V and 3 bases from J, with 5 bases between. Germline CDR1 SGHRS, CDR2 YFSETQ. The CDR3 runs 11 residues. The full variable domain, completed using reference TRBV5-1 and TRBJ2-7, is KAGVTQTPRYLIKTRGQQVTLSCSPISGHRSVSWYQQTPGQGLQFLFEYFSETQRNKGNFPGRFSGRQFSNSRSEMNVSTLELGDSALYLCASSGSYEQYFGPGTRLTVT.

A word on this clone: Distinct nucleotide sequences in the sample also encode this CDR3. The genes are TRBV5-1 and TRBJ1-6, with TRBD1 matching 8 bases. Looked up from germline, CDR1 is SGHRS and CDR2 is YFSETQ. The J segment lost 10 bases and the V segment lost 0 bases, leaving 6 bases of the junction unmatched. The CDR3 runs 15 residues. The CDR3 DNA reads as TGCGCCAGCAGCTTGGTTGGGACAGGTTCCTCACCCCTCCACTTT. Residues: CASSLVGTGSSPLHF.

This clone has just a few counts. This rearrangement joins TRBV6-5 to TRBJ2-5; TRBD2 might be the D (5 bases). This CDR3 contains 13 residues. The germline V gene encodes CDR1 MNHEY and CDR2 SVGAGI. Deletions cut 6 bases from V and 1 base from J, with 9 bases between. The chain's CDR3 is CASSPRGQETQYF. The CDR3 nucleotides are TGTGCCAGCAGCCCCCGGGGCCAAGAGACCCAGTACTTC.

The V gene is TRBV27, the J gene TRBJ1-4; TRBD1 agrees at 8 bases. With 1 base clipped from V and 7 bases from J, the junction kept 5 bases outside the gene matches. CDR1 and CDR2 from the germline V gene are MNHEY and SMNVEV (reference sequence). The CDR3 spans 15 residues. This CDR3 is CASSLWAGGREKLFF. Here the CDR3 DNA reads TGTGCCAGCAGTTTATGGGCAGGGGGCCGTGAAAAACTGTTTTTT.

V usage is TRBV2 and J usage is TRBJ2-1; D perhaps matches TRBD2 (5 bases). V lost 4 bases, J lost 6 bases, and 16 bases lay in between. Looked up from germline, CDR1 is SNHLY and CDR2 is FYNNEI. The CDR3 extends over 15 amino acids. CDR3 region: CASSVEGDVVNEQFF. The CDR3 DNA sequence: TGTGCCAGCAGTGTCGAGGGAGATGTAGTCAATGAGCAGTTCTTC.

The count of this clone is one. The chain joins TRBV4-2 to TRBJ2-1; possible D gene TRBD2, 6 bases. V shed 0 bases and J shed 12 bases, with 15 bases lying between them. Germline V gene sequence: CDR1 LGHNA, CDR2 YNFKEQ. The CDR3 runs 14 residues. CDR3 residues: CASSQEGGVGRQFF. CDR3 nucleotide sequence: TGTGCCAGCAGCCAAGAGGGCGGGGTCGGGAGGCAGTTCTTC.

CDR3 region: CASSYSRGGTSGSNTGELFF. CDR3 sequence (DNA): TGTGCCAGCAGTTACTCGAGAGGGGGGACTAGCGGGTCGAACACCGGGGAGCTGTTTTTT. This chain joins TRBV6-7 and TRBJ2-2, with 12 bases lining up with TRBD2. TRBV6-7 is an ORF, with its function uncertain. Unmatched junction bases numbered 8, after V lost 0 bases and J lost 0 bases. The length of the CDR3 is 20 residues.

This clone was detected only a few times. V gene TRBV7-9 combines with J gene TRBJ2-1, with 7 bases that match TRBD1. The V and J ends lost 5 bases and 4 bases, in that order; junction bases with no gene match: 2. This CDR3 spans 13 amino acids. Germline loops: CDR1 SEHNR, CDR2 FQNEAQ (reference sequence). Here the CDR3 reads CASSLTGYNEQFF. CDR3 in DNA: TGTGCCAGCAGCCTGACAGGGTACAATGAGCAGTTCTTC. Full variable domain (outside the CDR3, taken from reference TRBV7-9 and TRBJ2-1): DTGVSQNPRHKITKRGQNVTFRCDPISEHNRLYWYRQTLGQGPEFLTYFQNEAQLEKSRLLSDRFSAERPKGSFSTLEIQRTEQGDSAMYLCASSLTGYNEQFFGPGTRLTVL.